A selection of T cell receptor beta chains follows, all from one sample in a study of blood T cell repertoires in COVID-19. Assay used: immunoSEQ multiplex PCR; TCRdb lists only in-frame clones, some missing. The data show around 240,000 clones, 70% to 90% seen once. The specimen sequenced was PBMCs or T cells enriched from blood (not recorded which). The receptor set was obtained from a woman aged 45 to 65 who had recovered from COVID-19. CDR3s include the opening cysteine and the closing phenylalanine or tryptophan. Each record gives: J gene, D gene, V gene, clone size, CDR3 protein, CDR3 DNA. A D gene is named only where the DNA matches it firmly. Where a row states a size, it is once, few, many or the class of an expanded clone; other rows omit it.

TRBJ1-2 TRBD1 TRBV7-9 - CASSFSGGSGYGYTF TGTGCCAGCAGCTTTTCAGGGGGGTCGGGCTATGGCTACACCTTC
TRBJ2-2 TRBD2 TRBV19 - CASSIEWLGLADVKNTGELFF TGTGCCAGTAGTATAGAGTGGTTAGGGCTAGCGGACGTTAAGAACACCGGGGAGCTGTTTTTT
TRBJ2-4 TRBD2 TRBV10-3 - CASGIDKNIQYF TGTGCAAGCGGGATCGACAAAAACATTCAGTACTTC
TRBJ1-1 TRBD1 TRBV24-1 - CATSDWQGATFF TGTGCCACCAGTGACTGGCAGGGGGCAACTTTCTTT
TRBJ1-2 TRBD1 TRBV24-1 - CATSDPGQGASYGYTF TGTGCCACCAGTGACCCGGGACAGGGGGCGTCCTATGGCTACACCTTC
TRBJ2-2 - TRBV27 - CASHYPVPGELFF TGTGCCAGCCACTACCCAGTCCCCGGGGAGCTGTTTTTT
TRBJ1-2 TRBD1 TRBV3-1/TRBV3-2 - CASSPTGDYGYTF TGTGCCAGCAGCCCTACAGGGGACTATGGCTACACCTTC
TRBJ2-3 - TRBV28 - CASPPEAGTADTQYF TGTGCCAGTCCCCCTGAGGCGGGGACAGCGGATACGCAGTATTTT
TRBJ2-3 TRBD2 TRBV7-9 few CASRSSGSATDTQYF TGTGCCAGCAGATCGAGCGGGAGCGCCACAGATACGCAGTATTTT
TRBJ2-7 TRBD1 TRBV28 once CASLPGAGGFYEQYF TGTGCCAGCCTCCCCGGGGCAGGGGGCTTCTACGAGCAGTACTTC
TRBJ2-1 - TRBV27 few CASSLRESGGTRFF TGTGCCAGCAGTTTACGGGAGAGCGGCGGGACCCGGTTCTTC
TRBJ2-7 TRBD2 TRBV3-1/TRBV3-2 - CASRKNGGSSYEQYF TGTGCCAGCAGAAAAAACGGCGGGAGCTCCTACGAGCAGTACTTC
TRBJ2-7 - TRBV5-1 - CASRLTGQRAPLSEQYF TGCGCCAGCAGACTAACGGGACAGCGGGCGCCTTTATCCGAGCAGTACTTC
TRBJ2-5 TRBD1 TRBV24-1 - CATGPGQGRAQYF TGTGCCACCGGCCCGGGACAGGGTAGGGCCCAGTACTTC
TRBJ2-5 - TRBV7-2 - CASSLWVRGSGETQYF TGTGCCAGCAGCTTATGGGTACGGGGTTCGGGTGAGACCCAGTACTTC
TRBJ1-2 - TRBV7-6 - CASSAMDTNYGYTF TGTGCCAGCAGCGCTATGGACACCAACTATGGCTACACCTTC
TRBJ2-1 - TRBV6-5 - CASSYEGRSSYNEQFF TGTGCCAGCAGTTACGAGGGTCGGAGCAGCTACAATGAGCAGTTCTTC
TRBJ2-7 - TRBV30 - CAWSGYSGEQYF TGTGCCTGGAGTGGATACAGTGGAGAGCAGTACTTC
TRBJ2-1 - TRBV15 - CATSTAYNEQFF TGTGCCACCAGTACAGCTTACAATGAGCAGTTCTTC
TRBJ2-5 - TRBV18 - CASSIGTGETQYF TGTGCCAGCTCAATCGGGACTGGAGAGACCCAGTACTTC